The sequence of this T cell receptor (beta chain) was determined in a study of blood T cell repertoires in COVID-19. Authors' analysis steps: Estimation of nucleated cell counts relied on the amplification of reference gene primers. Clones were read by immunoSEQ multiplex PCR, and TCRdb kept only the in-frame ones, dropping some. V, J and clone size are taken as reported in that table, and D and trimming were inferred from the DNA itself. The sample has roughly 300,000 clones; about 85% are singletons. The study drew participants aged about 18 to 90 years from under 30 US areas. The TCR originated in a woman between 45 and 65 years old who had recovered from COVID-19. Material: PBMCs or T cells enriched from blood (not recorded which).

This CDR3 reads CASSFSRVFGETQYF. In DNA form, the CDR3 reads TGTGCCAGCAGCTTCTCCAGGGTTTTCGGAGAGACCCAGTACTTC. The chain recombines TRBV5-8 with TRBJ2-5, with a tentative D call TRBD1 (5 bases). Trimming shortened V by 2 bases and J by 4 bases, and 15 bases separated the two germline ends. The CDR3 is 15 amino acids. CDR1 is SGHTS and CDR2 is YDEGEE in the germline V gene.